These 21 T cell receptor beta chains share one sample of origin, sequenced in a study of blood T cell repertoires in COVID-19. Some clones are missing from TCRdb's copy, which holds only in-frame ones; the method was immunoSEQ multiplex PCR. The data contain about 36,000 clones, 78% of them singletons. Sequencing input: peripheral blood. The receptor source for this set is a man between 65 and 85 years old with acute or convalescent COVID-19.

The V and J genes are TRBV4-3 and TRBJ2-7; tentative D call: TRBD2 (5 bases). The ends were cut back, 0 bases at V and 5 bases at J, with 14 bases in the middle. The CDR3 is 15 residues long. In germline, CDR1 is LGHNA, CDR2 YSLEER. The CDR3 is CASSQDRRPYDEQYF. The DNA of the CDR3 is TGCGCCAGCAGCCAAGATAGGAGGCCCTACGACGAGCAGTACTTC.

As to this clone: The sample holds other DNA sequences that translate to the same CDR3. The chain couples TRBV18 to TRBJ1-4, with 8 bases matching TRBD1. CDR3 length: 14 amino acids. CDR1 KGHSH and CDR2 LQKENI come from the germline V gene. The ends lost 6 bases at V and 6 bases at J; junction bases unmatched: 6. CDR3 residues: CASSLGTGDEKLFF. The CDR3 nucleotides are TGTGCCAGCTCGCTCGGGACAGGAGATGAAAAACTGTTTTTT. The whole variable domain, remainder taken from reference TRBV18 and TRBJ1-4, is NAGVMQNPRHLVRRRGQEARLRCSPMKGHSHVYWYRQLPEEGLKFMVYLQKENIIDESGMPKERFSAEFPKEGPSILRIQQVVRGDSAAYFCASSLGTGDEKLFFGSGTQLSVL.

This clone came up a few times. The V and J genes are TRBV12-3 or TRBV12-4 and TRBJ2-7; 7 bases align to TRBD2. Losses at the gene ends were 6 bases for V and 6 bases for J; bases not matched to a gene: 5. This CDR3 region has 12 residues. This CDR3 reads CASSWEGAEQYF. CDR3 nucleotide sequence: TGTGCCAGCAGCTGGGAGGGAGCCGAGCAGTACTTC.

This sequence joins TRBV9 and TRBJ2-2; TRBD2 matches 9 bases. V shed 5 bases and J 5 bases; nucleotides not matched to a gene: 7. CDR1 and CDR2 from the germline V gene are SGDLS and YYNGEE. The CDR3 sequence is 15 residues long. The DNA of the CDR3 is TGTGCCAGCAGTCTTAGCGGGGGTAGTACCGGGGAGCTGTTTTTT. It is translated as CASSLSGGSTGELFF.

The count of this clone is one. The J gene is TRBJ1-1, the V gene TRBV5-1; tentative D call: TRBD1 (5 bases). The CDR3 has 15 amino acids. Germline CDR1 SGHRS, CDR2 YFSETQ. The V end lost 0 bases, the J end lost 4 bases, and 13 bases lay between the germline ends. The DNA of the CDR3 is TGCGCCAGCAGCTTGGCTAGGGGCGGTGGCACTGAAGCTTTCTTT. Translation gives CASSLARGGGTEAFF. The full variable domain, with the rest looked up from reference TRBV5-1 and TRBJ1-1, is KAGVTQTPRYLIKTRGQQVTLSCSPISGHRSVSWYQQTPGQGLQFLFEYFSETQRNKGNFPGRFSGRQFSNSRSEMNVSTLELGDSALYLCASSLARGGGTEAFFGQGTRLTVV.

The chain joins TRBV3-1 (or the pseudogene TRBV3-2) to TRBJ2-7; D gene ambiguous. CDR3 size: 11 residues. Germline V gene sequence: CDR1 LGHDT, CDR2 YNNKEL (reference sequence). Trimming removed 2 bases at V and 6 bases at J, with 5 bases between. CDR3 DNA sequence: TGTGCCAGCAGCCAACTTTTCGAGCAGTACTTC. It is translated as CASSQLFEQYF.

This clone has only a few counts. The chain is built from TRBV9 and TRBJ2-1; D remains ambiguous. V gave up 4 bases and J gave up 3 bases, with 5 bases separating them. The CDR3 is 12 residues long. Germline V gene lookup returns CDR1 SGDLS and CDR2 YYNGEE. DNA of the CDR3: TGTGCCAGCAGCCCTTTCTACAATGAGCAGTTCTTC. Translation gives CASSPFYNEQFF.

This clone is classed as medium-sized. This chain connects TRBV19 to TRBJ2-7, with 10 nucleotides matching TRBD2. Germline V lookup: CDR1 LNHDA, CDR2 SQIVND (reference sequence). The CDR3 covers 15 residues. With V trimmed by 3 bases and J by 3 bases, 5 bases remained unmatched. The CDR3 protein is CASSILAGEHYEQYF. CDR3 nucleotides: TGTGCCAGTAGTATTCTAGCGGGAGAGCACTACGAGCAGTACTTC.

This clone was seen a few times. The chain recombines TRBV6-5 with TRBJ1-2; 7 bases map to TRBD1. The CDR3 has 15 residues. In germline, CDR1 is MNHEY, CDR2 SVGAGI. The ends lost 2 bases at V and 5 bases at J; junction bases unmatched: 8. The CDR3 nucleotides read TGTGCCAGCAGTTACACGTTGGGACAGTCTTATGGCTACACCTTC. Its translation: CASSYTLGQSYGYTF.

This rearrangement joins TRBV27 to TRBJ1-6; the D is unclear. This CDR3 spans 13 amino acids. Germline CDR1 MNHEY, CDR2 SMNVEV (reference sequence). V was shortened by 3 bases and J by 6 bases, with 6 bases between the two germline ends. CDR3 coding DNA: TGTGCCAGCAGTTTTAACAGTAATTCACCCCTCCACTTT. The encoded protein is CASSFNSNSPLHF.

The chain links TRBV6-5 to TRBJ1-5; D is undetermined. The V gene lost 3 bases and the J gene lost 0 bases, with 9 bases spanning the gap. Germline V gene lookup returns CDR1 MNHEY and CDR2 SVGAGI. The CDR3 consists of 15 residues. The CDR3 DNA is TGTGCCAGCAGTTATCGCCAGTCTAGCAATCAGCCCCAGCATTTT. The encoded protein is CASSYRQSSNQPQHF.

The chain uses TRBV5-8 and TRBJ1-6; 9 bases agree with TRBD1. With V trimmed by 7 bases and J by 3 bases, 8 bases remained unmatched. This CDR3 is built from 16 residues. Germline assignment: CDR1 SGHTS and CDR2 YDEGEE. The CDR3 reads CASGMPGQGYNSPLHF. In DNA form, the CDR3 reads TGTGCCAGCGGTATGCCGGGACAGGGCTATAATTCACCCCTCCACTTT. The variable domain in full, with the rest retrieved from reference TRBV5-8 and TRBJ1-6, is EAGVTQSPTHLIKTRGQQATLRCSPISGHTSVYWYQQALGLGLQFLLWYDEGEERNRGNFPPRFSGRQFPNYSSELNVNALELEDSALYLCASGMPGQGYNSPLHFGNGTRLTVT.

The rearrangement joins TRBV19 to TRBJ1-3; no clear D gene. The V end was cut by 5 bases, the J end by 0 bases, with 11 bases between. Germline assignment: CDR1 LNHDA and CDR2 SQIVND (reference sequence). There are 15 residues in the CDR3. CDR3: CASSSPKSSGNTIYF. The CDR3 region has the DNA TGTGCCAGTAGTTCCCCGAAGAGCTCTGGAAACACCATATATTTT.

The J gene is TRBJ2-7, the V gene TRBV7-6; 8 bases are a match to TRBD1. Germline assignment: CDR1 SGHVS and CDR2 FNYEAQ. This CDR3 has 14 amino acids. V lost 2 bases to trimming and J lost 3 bases; unmatched junction nucleotides: 3. CDR3 region: CASSLKQGDYEQYF. Here the CDR3 DNA reads TGTGCCAGCAGCTTAAAACAGGGGGACTACGAGCAGTACTTC.

This clone was detected only once. This chain uses TRBV21-1 with TRBJ1-2; the table's TRBD1 call for D was not verified on the DNA. TRBV21-1 is recorded as a pseudogene. The length of the CDR3 is 16 residues. The chain's CDR3 is CASSNSAGTGFCGYTF. DNA of the CDR3: TGTGCCAGCAGCAACTCAGCCGGGACAGGGTTCTGCGGCTACACCTTC.

The chain links TRBV15 to TRBJ1-2; D might be TRBD1 (6 bases). There are 15 residues in the CDR3. Germline assignment: CDR1 LNHNV and CDR2 YYDKDF (reference sequence). The V end lost 0 bases, the J end lost 4 bases, and 12 bases lay between the germline ends. The CDR3 nucleotides read TGTGCCACCAGCAGAGATGTGCAGGGGACCTATGGCTACACCTTC. As protein: CATSRDVQGTYGYTF.

This clone was recorded a few times. The CDR3 bases are TGTGCCACCAGTGACTCCGGGACAGGGCTGTCCGGGGAGCTGTTTTTT. Encoded protein: CATSDSGTGLSGELFF. The V and J genes are TRBV24-1 and TRBJ2-2; 9 bases are a match to TRBD1. Germline V gene data show CDR1 as KGHDR and CDR2 as SFDVKD. The CDR3 length is 16 residues. With V trimmed by 4 bases and J by 6 bases, 8 bases remained unmatched.

The chain is built from TRBV27 and TRBJ2-5, with D hard to call. V lost 4 bases, J lost 9 bases, and 3 bases lay in between. The CDR3 runs to 9 residues. Germline-derived CDR1 and CDR2 are MNHEY and SMNVEV (reference sequence). CDR3 nucleotide sequence: TGTGCCAGCAGTTCGGCCCAGTACTTC. It specifies CASSSAQYF.

V and J are TRBV5-1 and TRBJ2-7, with D possibly TRBD1 on 6 matching bases. CDR3 length equals 15 residues. Germline CDR1 reads SGHRS; CDR2 reads YFSETQ. The V end was cut by 1 base, the J end by 2 bases, with 13 bases between. The CDR3 sequence: CASSLSTGWPYEQYF. The CDR3 DNA reads as TGCGCCAGCAGCTTGTCGACAGGTTGGCCCTACGAGCAGTACTTC.

The chain recombines TRBV11-3 with TRBJ2-2; D is possibly TRBD2 (7 bases). Looked up from germline, CDR1 is SGHNT and CDR2 is YENEEA. CDR3 size: 15 residues. Deletions cut 11 bases from V and 0 bases from J, with 16 bases between. CDR3: CASAPGGANTGELFF. CDR3 DNA: TGTGCCTCAGCTCCGGGGGGCGCGAACACCGGGGAGCTGTTTTTT.

V gene TRBV5-5 combines with J gene TRBJ2-3; 10 positions agree with TRBD2. CDR1 SGHKS and CDR2 YYEKEE come from the germline V gene (reference sequence). The CDR3 is 15 amino acids. The V and J ends lost 0 bases and 3 bases, in that order; junction bases with no gene match: 1. The CDR3, as DNA: TGTGCCAGCAGCTTGGTTAGCGGGAGGACAGATACGCAGTATTTT. It specifies CASSLVSGRTDTQYF.